Each of the 14 T cell receptor beta chains below was sequenced from the same sample in a study of T cells in Graves' hyperthyroidism and ophthalmopathy. Authors of the study amplified TCR beta CDR3 regions from RNA transcripts. First-round RT-PCR of the TCR CDR3 relied on the HTBI primer set. One entry per CDR3 protein results from TCRdb running MiXCR on the multiplex PCR reads. The sample consists of around 440,000 distinct CDR3 sequences, approximately 14% of them appearing once. The sample was blood. These TCRs come from a woman aged 18-30 years with Graves' hyperthyroidism.

CDR3 in amino acids: CASSQEGHISNQPQHF. CDR3 nucleotide sequence: TGCGCCAGCAGCCAAGAGGGTCATATTAGCAATCAGCCCCAGCATTTT. The chain couples TRBV4-1 to TRBJ1-5; D is uncertain. V was pared by 0 bases and J by 0 bases, with 9 bases between. The CDR3 is 16 residues long. Germline loops: CDR1 MGHRA, CDR2 YSYEKL.

The chain links TRBV13 to TRBJ2-3; the match to TRBD1 covers 7 bases. The J segment lost 0 bases and the V segment lost 7 bases, leaving 4 bases of the junction unmatched. Germline V gives CDR1 PRHDT, CDR2 FYEKMQ (reference sequence). The CDR3 runs to 14 residues. CDR3 in DNA: TGTGCCAGCAACCACAGGGGTAGCACAGATACGCAGTATTTT. Residues: CASNHRGSTDTQYF.

The gene calls are TRBV3-1 and TRBJ2-1; D assignment may be TRBD1 or TRBD2 (6 bases each). The CDR3 sequence is 15 residues long. Germline loops: CDR1 LGHDT, CDR2 YNNKEL (reference sequence). Trimming took 0 bases from V and 6 from J, leaving 12 bases between them. In nucleotides, the CDR3 is TGTGCCAGCAGCCAAGACCGGGGGCCTGGCAATGAGCAGTTCTTC. It yields the protein CASSQDRGPGNEQFF.

The gene calls are TRBV11-2 and TRBJ2-2; 7 positions match TRBD2. This CDR3 contains 16 residues. The J segment lost 6 bases and the V segment lost 5 bases, leaving 12 bases of the junction unmatched. Germline assignment: CDR1 SGHAT and CDR2 FQNNGV. The CDR3 region has the DNA TGTGCCAGCAGCCCCATCGGACTAGGAAGCGCCGGGGAGCTGTTTTTT. This encodes CASSPIGLGSAGELFF.

This chain joins TRBV29-1 and TRBJ2-3, with 10 bases matching TRBD2. Unmatched junction bases numbered 5, after V lost 2 bases and J lost 0 bases. The CDR3 totals 16 residues. CDR1 and CDR2 (germline): SQVTM, ANQGSEA. CDR3 in DNA: TGCAGCGTTGAAATAGCGGGAGGCCCTAGCACAGATACGCAGTATTTT. It is translated as CSVEIAGGPSTDTQYF.

The chain joins TRBV15 to TRBJ1-6, with unresolved D. V shed 8 bases and J shed 5 bases, with 13 bases lying between them. Germline lookup yields CDR1 LNHNV and CDR2 YYDKDF (reference sequence). The CDR3 spans 14 residues. The CDR3: CATGGNLDNSPLHF. CDR3 nucleotides: TGTGCCACCGGAGGAAATTTAGATAATTCACCCCTCCACTTT.

At least ten counts were recorded for this clonotype. J is TRBJ2-1 and V is TRBV5-1; TRBD2 matches 7 bases. J gave up 4 bases and V 1 base, and 2 bases lay outside the gene matches. CDR1 and CDR2 (germline): SGHRS, YFSETQ. This CDR3 has 14 residues. The CDR3 sequence is CASSLSGEYNEQFF. The CDR3, as DNA: TGCGCCAGCAGCTTGAGCGGGGAGTACAATGAGCAGTTCTTC.

This clonotype was counted a few times. The chain carries TRBV7-2 and TRBJ2-7; possible D gene TRBD1, 6 bases. The CDR3 runs to 15 residues. Germline lookup yields CDR1 SGHTA and CDR2 FQGNSA. V was pared by 6 bases and J by 4 bases, with 19 bases between. The CDR3, as DNA: TGTGCCAGCAGGCCTGGTGGGGGCCCTTCGTACGAGCAGTACTTC. Translated: CASRPGGGPSYEQYF.

There are many counts of this clonotype. The J gene is TRBJ2-1, the V gene TRBV5-1, with 8 bases fitting TRBD2. J lost 4 bases, V lost 4 bases, and 7 bases had no gene match. In germline, CDR1 is SGHRS, CDR2 YFSETQ. This CDR3 is 15 amino acids long. The CDR3 bases are TGCGCCAGCAGCCTCGGGGGGGCCGGTTACAATGAGCAGTTCTTC. Translating it yields CASSLGGAGYNEQFF.

This clonotype showed up many times. This sequence joins TRBV6-5 and TRBJ1-4; 8 bases agree with TRBD1. This CDR3 is 16 amino acids long. J was trimmed by 5 bases and V by 2 bases; bases with no gene match: 7. The germline gives CDR1 MNHEY, CDR2 SVGAGI. The CDR3 bases are TGTGCCAGCAGTTACACCGGGACAGGCGTAAATGAAAAACTGTTTTTT. This sequence encodes CASSYTGTGVNEKLFF.

This clonotype appeared many times. The chain links TRBV24-1 to TRBJ1-2; possibly TRBD1 for D (5 bases). This CDR3 has 13 amino acids. Germline CDR1 is KGHDR and CDR2 is SFDVKD. The V and J ends lost 3 bases and 7 bases respectively, with 11 bases between them. The CDR3, as DNA: TGTGCCACCAGTGATCACCAGGGATCTGGCTACACCTTC. This translates into CATSDHQGSGYTF.

This clonotype was counted only a few times. This chain joins TRBV12-3 or TRBV12-4 and TRBJ1-1, with D hard to call. V was cut by 3 bases and J by 1 base, with 12 bases left in between. This CDR3 has 15 amino acids. The CDR3 here is CASSFRYRRNTEAFF. In DNA form, the CDR3 reads TGTGCCAGCAGTTTCAGGTATAGGAGGAACACTGAAGCTTTCTTT.

This clonotype occurred a few times. The chain links TRBV4-3 to TRBJ2-1, with 12 bases identical to TRBD2. With V trimmed by 6 bases and J by 5 bases, 5 bases remained unmatched. This CDR3 is built from 15 residues. CDR1 is LGHNA and CDR2 is YSLEER in the germline V gene. The CDR3 DNA sequence: TGCGCCAGCAGACCTCTAGCGGGAGGGGACAATGAGCAGTTCTTC. Translation: CASRPLAGGDNEQFF.

To note about this clonotype: This sequence may be a read error, since a much larger clone differs from it by one base. This chain connects TRBV20-1 to TRBJ2-5, with D perhaps matching TRBD2 (5 bases). The CDR3 consists of 15 residues. Germline CDR1 reads DFQATT; CDR2 reads SNEGSKA (reference sequence). The CDR3 DNA sequence: TGCAGTACTAGAGATCTGACGGGAATTCAAGAGACCCAGTACTTC. It specifies CSTRDLTGIQETQYF.